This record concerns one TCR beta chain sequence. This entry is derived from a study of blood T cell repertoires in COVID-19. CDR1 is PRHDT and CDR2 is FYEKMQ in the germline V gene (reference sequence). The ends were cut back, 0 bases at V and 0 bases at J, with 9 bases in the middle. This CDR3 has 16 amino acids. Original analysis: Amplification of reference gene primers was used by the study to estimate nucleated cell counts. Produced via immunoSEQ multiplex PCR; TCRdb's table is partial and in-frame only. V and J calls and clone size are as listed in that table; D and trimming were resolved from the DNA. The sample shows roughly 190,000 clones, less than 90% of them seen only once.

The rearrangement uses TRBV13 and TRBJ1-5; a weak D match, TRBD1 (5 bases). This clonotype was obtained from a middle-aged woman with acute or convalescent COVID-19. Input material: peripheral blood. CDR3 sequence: CASSLGGVGSNQPQHF. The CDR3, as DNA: TGTGCCAGCAGCTTAGGAGGGGTAGGTAGCAATCAGCCCCAGCATTTT.